This TCR beta chain was sequenced in a study of blood T cell repertoires in COVID-19. Study in general: There were acute and convalescent COVID-19 samples, and they came from the United States, Italy and Spain.

Profiling relied on immunoSEQ multiplex PCR, and the TCRdb table lists in-frame clones only, not all of them. The sample yields a few hundred thousand clones, 65% to 90% seen once. Per germline, CDR1 LNHDA and CDR2 SQIVND (reference sequence). The V and J ends lost 5 bases and 10 bases, in that order; junction bases with no gene match: 14. CDR3 length equals 16 residues. This TCR was sampled from a man aged 40-49 years who had recovered from COVID-19. The chain has TRBV19 and TRBJ2-1; 10 bases match TRBD2. The sequenced sample consisted of peripheral blood. CDR3 sequence: CASSPLLSSGSGEQFF. As DNA, the CDR3 is TGTGCCAGTAGTCCTTTACTATCTAGCGGGAGTGGGGAGCAGTTCTTC.